Below, one T cell receptor beta chain is given with its context. Its antigen is not known. V was pared by 4 bases and J by 6 bases, with 4 bases between. Germline V gene data show CDR1 as SGHAT and CDR2 as FQNNGV. The length of the CDR3 is 12 residues. Generated by immunoSEQ multiplex PCR, the TCRdb table keeps only in-frame clones and is missing some. The sample lists tens of thousands of clones; over 80% were seen once. This sample was included in a study of graft-versus-host responses after intestinal transplantation. Study summary: Every recipient underwent anti-thymocyte globulin induction, then tacrolimus and steroids for three to four years.

Points from the study as a whole: Declines in HvG clones occurring early post-transplant were associated with peak circulating GvH clone levels.

The V gene is TRBV11-2, the J gene TRBJ1-6; D is ambiguous. The clonotype originates from a human patient who received an intestinal transplant, so some T cells may come from the graft donor. Sequenced material: PBMCs, taken 27 to 29 days after intestinal transplant. Written as DNA, the CDR3 is TGTGCCAGCAGCTCGATTAATTCACCCCTCCACTTT. This encodes CASSSINSPLHF.